Listed here are 23 T cell receptor beta chains from one sample, sequenced in a study of CD8 T cells in Susac syndrome. An amount of RNA that ranged from roughly 0.5 to 1 ug was reverse transcribed with random hexamers. TCRdb reanalysed the immunoSEQ multiplex PCR reads using MiXCR and keeps one entry per CDR3 protein. The sample consists of about 200,000 distinct CDR3 sequences, 85% to 95% of them appearing once. The sample consisted of CD4+ T cells from PBMCs. These receptors originate from a human donor in good health.

This rearrangement joins TRBV30 to TRBJ1-2; no clear D gene. The CDR3 extends over 13 amino acids. Germline CDR1 is GTSNPN and CDR2 is SVGIG (reference sequence). Trimming cost V 4 bases and J 4 bases, with 13 bases left between them. The CDR3 protein is CAWMEGSTYGYTF. The CDR3 DNA reads as TGTGCCTGGATGGAGGGCAGCACCTATGGCTACACCTTC.

The rearrangement joins TRBV28 to TRBJ2-1; no clear D. Trimming pared 6 bases from V and 13 bases from J, leaving 16 bases between. Per the germline V gene, CDR1 is MDHEN and CDR2 is SYDVKM. The CDR3 spans 12 residues. The CDR3 region has the DNA TGTGCCAGCAGCCCTGTCGTGGCCGTCCAGTTCTTC. The encoded protein is CASSPVVAVQFF.

The J gene is TRBJ2-5, the V gene TRBV9; D not certain. Germline CDR1 reads SGDLS; CDR2 reads YYNGEE. V lost 5 bases and J 5 bases, leaving 10 bases between the germline ends. The CDR3 sequence is 12 residues long. The CDR3 DNA reads TGTGCCAGCAGTGTGGAAGGGGAGACCCAGTACTTC. Amino acids: CASSVEGETQYF.

This chain links TRBV5-1 with TRBJ2-5, with D possibly matching TRBD1 (6 bases). The CDR3 totals 15 residues. V was trimmed by 5 bases and J by 1 base, leaving 15 bases between them. CDR1 and CDR2 (germline): SGHRS, YFSETQ. CDR3 sequence: CASRGAGESQETQYF. The CDR3 coding sequence is TGCGCCAGCAGAGGGGCAGGGGAGAGCCAAGAGACCCAGTACTTC.

The V and J genes are TRBV6-1 and TRBJ2-5; 10 nucleotides agree with TRBD2. In germline, CDR1 is MNHNS, CDR2 SASEGT. The CDR3 spans 15 residues. Germline trimming cut 8 bases from V and 5 bases from J; bases unmatched to any gene: 11. The CDR3 spells CASQTAGGEEETQYF. The CDR3 coding sequence is TGTGCCAGCCAGACAGCGGGAGGGGAGGAGGAGACCCAGTACTTC.

V and J are TRBV6-2 or TRBV6-3 and TRBJ2-4, with 7 bases identical to TRBD1. CDR1 MNHEY and CDR2 SVGEGT come from the germline V gene. Trimming cost V 5 bases and J 16 bases; bases outside gene matches: 11. CDR3 length: 12 residues. The CDR3 region is CASSRQGSISYF. The CDR3 nucleotides are TGTGCCAGCAGTCGACAGGGAAGTATAAGTTACTTC.

The rearrangement links TRBV5-1 to TRBJ2-1; the D is unclear. V lost 3 bases to trimming and J lost 4 bases, with 11 bases between them. Looked up from germline, CDR1 is SGHRS and CDR2 is YFSETQ. This CDR3 is 14 amino acids long. The CDR3 loop is CASSSTPWYNEQFF. In nucleotides, the CDR3 is TGCGCCAGCAGCTCCACTCCATGGTACAATGAGCAGTTCTTC.

This chain links TRBV7-9 with TRBJ2-1, with D perhaps being TRBD1 or TRBD2 (5 bases each). Germline CDR1 SEHNR, CDR2 FQNEAQ (reference sequence). Trimming took off 8 bases at V and 12 bases at J, with 8 bases between the two ends. This CDR3 contains 9 residues. This CDR3 is CASDGGQFF. CDR3 nucleotides: TGTGCCAGCGATGGGGGGCAGTTCTTC.

This clonotype was recorded once. The chain employs TRBV25-1 and TRBJ2-7; D unresolved. The length of the CDR3 is 12 residues. Germline CDR1 MGHDK, CDR2 SYGVNS. Trimming stripped 8 bases from V and 3 bases from J, with 11 bases between. This chain's CDR3 is CASGDQLYEQYF. The CDR3 DNA is TGTGCCAGCGGAGATCAACTCTACGAGCAGTACTTC.

The gene calls are TRBV12-3 or TRBV12-4 and TRBJ1-4; weak D call: TRBD1 (5 bases). The CDR3 runs 15 residues. Trimming left V 5 bases short and J 7 bases short, with 17 bases between. The CDR3 is CASSHTRDRIEKLFF. Written as DNA, the CDR3 is TGTGCCAGCAGTCACACCCGGGACCGCATTGAAAAACTGTTTTTT.

This chain connects TRBV15 to TRBJ1-6; D is unclear. The germline V gene has CDR1 LNHNV and CDR2 YYDKDF (reference sequence). This CDR3 is built from 12 residues. The V end was cut by 0 bases, the J end by 8 bases, with 2 bases between. For the CDR3, the DNA is TGTGCCACCAGCAGAGATGATTCACCCCTCCACTTT. This sequence encodes CATSRDDSPLHF.

This sequence joins TRBV12-3 or TRBV12-4 and TRBJ1-5; 7 nucleotides line up with TRBD1. V dropped 5 bases and J dropped 7; count of bases not matched to a gene: 11. The CDR3 consists of 15 residues. The CDR3 loop reads CASSARQGAGQPQHF. In nucleotides, the CDR3 is TGTGCCAGCAGTGCAAGACAGGGAGCGGGACAGCCCCAGCATTTT.

This clonotype was found once. This chain joins TRBV7-8 and TRBJ1-2, with a possible D match to TRBD1 (6 bases). From germline, CDR1 is SGHVS and CDR2 FQNEAQ. The CDR3 contains 15 residues. V lost 0 bases and J lost 4, with 12 bases in between. The CDR3 loop is CASSLAGRGVYGYTF. The CDR3 DNA follows: TGTGCCAGCAGCTTAGCAGGCAGGGGTGTCTATGGCTACACCTTC.

This clonotype was observed once. This chain links TRBV18 with TRBJ2-2; a weak D match, TRBD1 (6 bases). CDR3 length: 15 residues. Trimming removed 3 bases from V and 2 bases from J, with 10 bases in between. Germline V gene data show CDR1 as KGHSH and CDR2 as LQKENI. DNA of the CDR3: TGTGCCAGCTCACCGAGGACAGCCAACACCGGGGAGCTGTTTTTT. Its protein product is CASSPRTANTGELFF.

The chain joins TRBV6-2 or TRBV6-3 to TRBJ1-5, with 9 bases identical to TRBD1. CDR1 and CDR2 from the germline V gene are MNHEY and SVGEGT. V was clipped by 5 bases and J by 3 bases; unmatched bases: 8. The CDR3 spans 16 residues. The CDR3: CASSPVDRGLNQPQHF. The DNA for the CDR3 is TGTGCCAGCAGTCCTGTGGACAGGGGACTCAATCAGCCCCAGCATTTT.

The chain links TRBV20-1 to TRBJ1-1; 7 nucleotides align to TRBD1. Germline CDR1 reads DFQATT; CDR2 reads SNEGSKA (reference sequence). The CDR3 is made up of 12 amino acids. Trimming took 5 bases from V and 11 from J; bases not matched to a gene: 11. Here the CDR3 reads CSASGGRETAFF. CDR3 DNA: TGCAGTGCTTCAGGGGGTAGGGAAACGGCTTTCTTT.

This chain connects TRBV3-1 to TRBJ1-2; a possible D gene is TRBD1 (6 bases). CDR3 length: 15 amino acids. The V gene's germline CDR1 is LGHDT and CDR2 YNNKEL (reference sequence). V shed 6 bases and J shed 0 bases, with 14 bases lying between them. The CDR3 protein is CASRHTGRANYGYTF. CDR3 bases: TGTGCCAGCAGACATACAGGGCGAGCTAACTATGGCTACACCTTC.

J is TRBJ2-7 and V is TRBV15; D is undetermined. This CDR3 has 14 residues. Germline V gene lookup returns CDR1 LNHNV and CDR2 YYDKDF (reference sequence). The V end lost 0 bases, the J end lost 5 bases, and 11 bases lay between the germline ends. CDR3: CATSRDRASHEQYF. CDR3 nucleotide sequence: TGTGCCACCAGCAGAGATAGGGCCAGCCACGAGCAGTACTTC.

The chain combines TRBV29-1 with TRBJ2-7, with D possibly matching TRBD1 (6 bases). Looked up from germline, CDR1 is SQVTM and CDR2 is ANQGSEA. This CDR3 is 13 amino acids long. Trimming left V 8 bases short and J 2 bases short, with 16 bases between. CDR3 DNA: TGCAGCATAATCCCAGGGGCCACCTACGAGCAGTACTTC. It codes for CSIIPGATYEQYF.

The rearrangement uses TRBV9 and TRBJ1-5, with D unclear. Germline lookup yields CDR1 SGDLS and CDR2 YYNGEE. V was shortened by 1 base and J by 7 bases, with 9 bases between the two germline ends. This CDR3 has 13 amino acids. CDR3: CASSVQAGQPQHF. The CDR3 nucleotides read TGTGCCAGCAGCGTACAGGCGGGGCAGCCCCAGCATTTT.

The V gene is TRBV12-3 or TRBV12-4, the J gene TRBJ2-1, with D uncertain. Trimming took 2 bases from V and 9 from J, leaving 14 bases between them. CDR3 length equals 14 residues. The CDR3 protein is CASSLRPDGLEQFF. DNA of the CDR3: TGTGCCAGCAGTTTACGCCCTGACGGCCTTGAGCAGTTCTTC.

The chain joins TRBV24-1 to TRBJ2-1, with TRBD2 matching over 7 bases. Germline V lookup: CDR1 KGHDR, CDR2 SFDVKD. Germline trimming cut 0 bases from V and 7 bases from J; bases unmatched to any gene: 5. The CDR3 is made up of 15 amino acids. The CDR3 DNA follows: TGTGCCACCAGTGATTTGCGGCGGGAGCCGAATGAGCAGTTCTTC. It specifies CATSDLRREPNEQFF.

The genes are TRBV28 and TRBJ1-2; D possibly corresponds to TRBD1 (5 bases). Trimming cost V 4 bases and J 8 bases, with 11 bases left between them. There are 12 residues in the CDR3. CDR1 and CDR2 (germline): MDHEN, SYDVKM. In DNA form, the CDR3 reads TGTGCCAGCAGTTCGGGGCTCCAGGGCTACACCTTC. As protein: CASSSGLQGYTF.